The rows below give T cell receptor beta chains drawn from one sample of a study of neoadjuvant anti-PD-1 for oral cavity cancer. The protocol was immunoSEQ multiplex PCR, while the TCRdb copy is restricted to in-frame clones and leaves out a portion. The repertoire holds 35,000 to 40,000 clones, with around 40% as singletons. This specimen consisted of tumor tissue, obtained after nivolumab (anti-PD-1) treatment. The receptors here all came from a person between 40 and 80 years old with oral cavity squamous cell carcinoma. The CDR3 runs from the conserved cysteine through the conserved F or W. A D gene is named only where the DNA matches it firmly. Size tells how often a clone was seen (once, few, many) or the class of an expanded clone, and some rows leave it out.

>-|TRBJ1-3|few|TRBV2
TGTGCCAGCAGGGAAATTCAGAGCTCTGGAAACACCATATATTTT
CASREIQSSGNTIYF
>-|TRBJ1-1|few|TRBV5-4
TGTGCCAGCAGCTTTCATAATACTGAAGCTTTCTTT
CASSFHNTEAFF
>TRBD2|TRBJ2-5|-|TRBV2
TGTGCCAGCAGGGGGACTAGCGGGACGCGAATGGCGACCCAGTACTTC
CASRGTSGTRMATQYF
>-|TRBJ1-2|few|TRBV2
TGTGCCAGCAAGACGGACGGGAACTATGGCTACACCTTC
CASKTDGNYGYTF
>TRBD1|TRBJ2-7|-|TRBV5-5
TGTGCCAGCAGCTTGGCGACGGGACAGGTTTCCTACGAGCAGTACTTC
CASSLATGQVSYEQYF
>-|TRBJ2-3|-|TRBV27
TGTGCCAGCTCGGGGGCCCTGTCGGGGGATACGCAGTATTTT
CASSGALSGDTQYF
>-|TRBJ2-5|few|TRBV5-1
TGCGCCAGCAGCTCAACGGGAGCGAATCAAGAGACCCAGTACTTC
CASSSTGANQETQYF
>-|TRBJ1-5|medium-sized|TRBV4-1
TGCGCCAGCAGCCAAGGTCGACCAGGGAGCAATCAGCCCCAGCATTTT
CASSQGRPGSNQPQHF
>-|TRBJ2-5|many|TRBV10-3
TGTGCCATCAGATACAGCCTGTTTGAGACCCAGTACTTC
CAIRYSLFETQYF
>-|TRBJ1-1|-|TRBV7-9
TGTGCCAGCAGCTTCCAAACTGAAGCTTTCTTT
CASSFQTEAFF
>TRBD2|TRBJ2-3|-|TRBV30
TGTGCCACCTCTCCTAGCGGGAGCACAGATACGCAGTATTTT
CATSPSGSTDTQYF
>-|TRBJ2-5|-|TRBV4-2
TGTGCCAGCAGCCAGCTAAAGGGGGGACTCGCAACCCAGTACTTC
CASSQLKGGLATQYF
>-|TRBJ2-3|few|TRBV6-1
TGTGCCAGCACCATACGGTCAGCGGCGGATACGCAGTATTTT
CASTIRSAADTQYF
>TRBD1|TRBJ2-7|-|TRBV5-1
TGCGCCAGCAGCTTGGTATTCTCAGAGGGGGCTCTCTACGAGCAGTACTTC
CASSLVFSEGALYEQYF
>-|TRBJ2-1|-|TRBV5-1
TGCGCCAGCACCATCGGGGCGGTTACCTACAATGAGCAGTTCTTC
CASTIGAVTYNEQFF
>-|TRBJ1-5|few|TRBV5-3
TGTGCCAGAAGCTTGGTTTGGGGGGGATTCTCGGGGCCCCAGCATTTT
CARSLVWGGFSGPQHF
>TRBD1|TRBJ1-2|-|TRBV7-9
TGTGCCAGCAGCTCACCGGCCGAGACAGGGAACTATGGCTACACCTTC
CASSSPAETGNYGYTF
>TRBD1|TRBJ2-1|-|TRBV11-2
TGTGCCAGCAGCGCCGGACAGGGAATTTATGAGCAGTTCTTC
CASSAGQGIYEQFF
>TRBD1|TRBJ1-5|few|TRBV19
TGTGCCAGTAGTGTCAACAGGGGGCGCGATCAGCCCCAGCATTTT
CASSVNRGRDQPQHF
>TRBD1|TRBJ2-1|-|TRBV5-6
TGTGCCAGCAGCAGGGACAGGGTGAGCTCCTACAATGAGCAGTTCTTC
CASSRDRVSSYNEQFF